The source of this T cell receptor beta chain is a study of molecular identifiers for immune sequencing clone quantification. Study-wide results and limits: The share of molecules held by clones above 20 RNA copies was over 99% in effector cells and under 1% in naive cells.

Trimming cost V 1 base and J 3 bases; bases outside gene matches: 7. This CDR3 has 16 amino acids. CDR1 is SGHVS and CDR2 is FNYEAQ in the germline V gene. TCRdb passed the PCR reads through MiXCR, listing each CDR3 protein once. The sample lists about 510,000 distinct CDR3 sequences, around 23% occurring once. To note about this clonotype: The antigen remains undetermined.

Naive CD8 T cells were sorted as CD8+CD4-CCR7+CD45RA+. The origin of this receptor is a human donor in good health. Some libraries in this study had Jurkat cell RNA spiked in. Specimen: naive CD8+ T cells from blood, with Jurkat cell RNA spiked in. Sample subset: FACS-sorted CD8+CD4-CCR7+CD45RA+ naive T cells. The gene calls are TRBV7-6 and TRBJ2-7; 9 bases are shared with TRBD1. DNA for the CDR3: TGTGCCAGCAGCTTAGGATCGGGGACAGGGTACTACGAGCAGTACTTC. Amino acids: CASSLGSGTGYYEQYF. Based on the CDR3 plus reference TRBV7-6 and TRBJ2-7, the full variable domain is GAGVSQSPRYKVTKRGQDVALRCDPISGHVSLYWYRQALGQGPEFLTYFNYEAQQDKSGLPNDRFSAERPEGSISTLTIQRTEQRDSAMYRCASSLGSGTGYYEQYFGPGTRLTVT.